This is a list of T cell receptor beta chains from one sample in a study of PD-1 blockade in classical Hodgkin lymphoma. Profiled with immunoSEQ multiplex PCR; TCRdb holds only in-frame clones, not every one. The data show about 24,000 clones, about 80% seen once. The source material was peripheral blood mononuclear cells (PBMCs), sampled before the fourth cycle of nivolumab. The receptors originated from a human donor with classical Hodgkin lymphoma. Both conserved end residues are part of each CDR3. A D gene is named only where the DNA matches it firmly. Clone size is not always given. Where it is, it says once, few, many or a class for expanded clones.

CDR3nt | CDR3aa | j_gene | abundance | v_gene | len | d_gene
TGTGCCAGCAGCTTGGCAGTACGAAACACCGGGGAGCTGTTTTTT | CASSLAVRNTGELFF | TRBJ2-2 | . | TRBV5-8 | 15 | .
TGTGCCAGCAGTGAAGTATCAGGGAACTATGGCTACACCTTC | CASSEVSGNYGYTF | TRBJ1-2 | few | TRBV2 | 14 | .
TGTGCCAGCAGCTTAGGGGATAATGAGCAGTTCTTC | CASSLGDNEQFF | TRBJ2-1 | . | TRBV5-6 | 12 | .
TGTGCCAGCACCCCTTTCCCAACAGATACGCAGTATTTT | CASTPFPTDTQYF | TRBJ2-3 | . | TRBV7-2 | 13 | .
TGTGCCAGCAAACTAGTCTCAGGGAACACTGAAGCTTTCTTT | CASKLVSGNTEAFF | TRBJ1-1 | . | TRBV6-4 | 14 | .
TGTGCCAGCAGCTCCGGGACTAGCGGGACCAGCTCCTACAATGAGCAGTTCTTC | CASSSGTSGTSSYNEQFF | TRBJ2-1 | . | TRBV5-4 | 18 | TRBD2
TGTGCCAGCAGCCTGGGGACTGAAGCTTTCTTT | CASSLGTEAFF | TRBJ1-1 | . | TRBV5-6 | 11 | .
TGTGCCAGCACGCCCCAGGAGGGGGGGATAGAAGCTTTCTTT | CASTPQEGGIEAFF | TRBJ1-1 | . | TRBV2 | 14 | .
TGTGCCAGTAGTATTATGTCGGGACAGTACTCGGTGACAGATACGCAGTATTTT | CASSIMSGQYSVTDTQYF | TRBJ2-3 | . | TRBV19 | 18 | TRBD1
TGTGCTAGTGGTCTAACCCCGGGACTAGCGGTCAAGGCGGGAACCAGCGGGGAGCTGTTTTTT | CASGLTPGLAVKAGTSGELFF | TRBJ2-2 | . | TRBV12-5 | 21 | TRBD2
TGTGCCTGGAGCGCCGGGGGGGGAGAACAGCCCCAGCATTTT | CAWSAGGGEQPQHF | TRBJ1-5 | once | TRBV30 | 14 | .
TGTGCCAGCAGCATACAGGGGGGGGAGACCCAGTACTTC | CASSIQGGETQYF | TRBJ2-5 | . | TRBV5-4 | 13 | .
TGCGCCAGCAGCCCCGGCCCTGGCACAGATACGCAGTATTTT | CASSPGPGTDTQYF | TRBJ2-3 | . | TRBV10-2 | 14 | .
TGCGCCAGCAGCCAGGGACAGGGCCAAGAGACCCAGTACTTC | CASSQGQGQETQYF | TRBJ2-5 | . | TRBV5-1 | 14 | TRBD1
TGTGCCAGCAGGCGGGAGGAGACCCAGTACTTC | CASRREETQYF | TRBJ2-5 | . | TRBV7-9 | 11 | TRBD2
TGTGCCAGCAGCGTAGGCCCTCAGGGGGCCAACGTCCTGACTTTC | CASSVGPQGANVLTF | TRBJ2-6 | . | TRBV9 | 15 | .
TGTGCCAGCAGCTTTGGGATAAACACCGGGGAGCTGTTTTTT | CASSFGINTGELFF | TRBJ2-2 | . | TRBV5-6 | 14 | .
TGTGCCAGCAGCTGGCAGGGTTTAGATAGCACAGATACGCAGTATTTT | CASSWQGLDSTDTQYF | TRBJ2-3 | . | TRBV5-8 | 16 | .
TGCGCCAGCAGCTTAAGGACAGGGAGGAGAACCGGGGAGCTGTTTTTT | CASSLRTGRRTGELFF | TRBJ2-2 | once | TRBV5-1 | 16 | TRBD1
TGTGCCAGCAGCTTGGGTCTGGCTAGCGGGAGGGGCGAGCAGTACTTC | CASSLGLASGRGEQYF | TRBJ2-7 | . | TRBV5-4 | 16 | TRBD2
TGTGCCAGCAGCCAAAGGACAGGGAAGGAAAAACTGTTTTTT | CASSQRTGKEKLFF | TRBJ1-4 | . | TRBV5-6 | 14 | TRBD1
TGTGCCAGCAGGAGGGATGGACAGGGTGAGCAGTTCTTC | CASRRDGQGEQFF | TRBJ2-1 | . | TRBV6-1 | 13 | TRBD1
TGTGCCAGCAGCCTGACAGGGGTGAGCAATCAGCCCCAGCATTTT | CASSLTGVSNQPQHF | TRBJ1-5 | once | TRBV27 | 15 | TRBD1
TGTGCCAGCAGCTCAGGAGTCAGGGCCCCTGGAAACACCATATATTTT | CASSSGVRAPGNTIYF | TRBJ1-3 | . | TRBV7-8 | 16 | .
TGTGCCAGCAGCCGAGGGGGGAGAGGATCAGAGACCCAGTACTTC | CASSRGGRGSETQYF | TRBJ2-5 | . | TRBV7-3 | 15 | .
TGTGCCAGCAGCCCCACTCTCTGGGGGACAGGACCTACTGAAGCTTTCTTT | CASSPTLWGTGPTEAFF | TRBJ1-1 | . | TRBV5-5 | 17 | TRBD1
TGTGCCAGCAGTGAAGGGTATGACGGCTTGAACACTGAAGCTTTCTTT | CASSEGYDGLNTEAFF | TRBJ1-1 | . | TRBV2 | 16 | .
TGTGCCAGTAGTATCTCCGGGACAGAAACCTACAATGAGCAGTTCTTC | CASSISGTETYNEQFF | TRBJ2-1 | . | TRBV19 | 16 | TRBD1
TGTGCCATCAGTGAGTGGGGACAGGGGGCTATTCAGCCCCAGCATTTT | CAISEWGQGAIQPQHF | TRBJ1-5 | once | TRBV10-3 | 16 | TRBD1
TGTGCTAGTGGTTTGAGCTCCGGGACAGGGCGTTATCGAGAGACCCAGTACTTC | CASGLSSGTGRYRETQYF | TRBJ2-5 | . | TRBV12-5 | 18 | TRBD1
TGTGCCAGCAGTTTATTCCCACAGGGGGCTGTACACGAGCAGTACTTC | CASSLFPQGAVHEQYF | TRBJ2-7 | . | TRBV28 | 16 | TRBD1
TGTGCCAGTACTTGGGTTGTGGGCAATCAGCCCCAGCATTTT | CASTWVVGNQPQHF | TRBJ1-5 | . | TRBV19 | 14 | .
TGTGCCAGCAGCTTAGCACCAAGTAGCGCCGGGGAGCTGTTTTTT | CASSLAPSSAGELFF | TRBJ2-2 | . | TRBV7-6 | 15 | .
TGTGCCAGCAGCTGGGGGGGCGCGTACACAGATACGCAGTATTTT | CASSWGGAYTDTQYF | TRBJ2-3 | . | TRBV7-6 | 15 | .
TGTGCCAGCAGGGCTGCCGGCAGTACAGATACGCAGTATTTT | CASRAAGSTDTQYF | TRBJ2-3 | once | TRBV25-1 | 14 | .
TGTGCCAGCAGCTACGACAGGAACACTGAAGCTTTCTTT | CASSYDRNTEAFF | TRBJ1-1 | . | TRBV7-9 | 13 | .
TGCAGCGCCCTGGGCAGGGTGACTAGGGCGAAGTCCTACGAGCAGTACTTC | CSALGRVTRAKSYEQYF | TRBJ2-7 | . | TRBV29-1 | 17 | .
TGTGCCAGCAGCGTGCGACAGGAAGTAGACGAGCAGTACTTC | CASSVRQEVDEQYF | TRBJ2-7 | . | TRBV5-4 | 14 | .
TGTGCCAGCAGCAGAGGAGTCGATATAGCATCCCCCCAGCATTTT | CASSRGVDIASPQHF | TRBJ1-5 | . | TRBV7-6 | 15 | .
TGTGCCAGCAGTTTAAGGACAGCGAACACTGAAGCTTTCTTT | CASSLRTANTEAFF | TRBJ1-1 | . | TRBV27 | 14 | .
TGTGCCAGCAGCCCTCAAGACAGGGGGCGTTGGGAGGGCAATCAGCCCCAGCATTTT | CASSPQDRGRWEGNQPQHF | TRBJ1-5 | . | TRBV7-2 | 19 | TRBD1
TGTGCCAGCAGACCCCGAGGACAGCCTAATGAAAAACTGTTTTTT | CASRPRGQPNEKLFF | TRBJ1-4 | once | TRBV6-1 | 15 | .
TGTGCCAGCAGCTTAGTGGGGCAGGGTAGACGAGAGACCCAGTACTTC | CASSLVGQGRRETQYF | TRBJ2-5 | . | TRBV11-3 | 16 | .
TGTGCCAGCAGCTTAGGAATTCAGGGGGGCGGTCGGAATACGCAGTATTTT | CASSLGIQGGGRNTQYF | TRBJ2-3 | . | TRBV11-2 | 17 | .
TGTGCCAGCAGCCGCGGACCTAGCGGGAGGCCCCAAGAGACCCAGTACTTC | CASSRGPSGRPQETQYF | TRBJ2-5 | few | TRBV11-2 | 17 | TRBD2
TGTGCCAGCAGTTACTCTACAGGGGGCCTGGGGGAAGCTTTCTTT | CASSYSTGGLGEAFF | TRBJ1-1 | . | TRBV6-6 | 15 | TRBD1
TGTGCCAGCAGTAATAGCTTTGGACAGGGGGGAAGGGGCTACACCTTC | CASSNSFGQGGRGYTF | TRBJ1-2 | . | TRBV11-2 | 16 | TRBD1
TGCGCCAGCAGCGGGGGACTAGTATACTGGGAATCCTACAATGAGCAGTTCTTC | CASSGGLVYWESYNEQFF | TRBJ2-1 | . | TRBV5-1 | 18 | TRBD2
TGTGCCAGTAGTATAGGGACAGGGAGGATTCTCAATTCACCCCTCCACTTT | CASSIGTGRILNSPLHF | TRBJ1-6 | . | TRBV19 | 17 | TRBD1
TGTGCCAGCAGTTTCTTCCCCGGGCAGGGTAGGTCCGGGGACTATGGCTACACCTTC | CASSFFPGQGRSGDYGYTF | TRBJ1-2 | . | TRBV28 | 19 | .
TGTGCCAGCAGTGCGAGCTATGGCTACACCTTC | CASSASYGYTF | TRBJ1-2 | medium-sized | TRBV6-1 | 11 | .
TGCGCCAGCCGTTTTAGAAATGAGCAGTTCTTC | CASRFRNEQFF | TRBJ2-1 | . | TRBV5-1 | 11 | .
TGTGCCAGCAGCGTAGAGGGACTAGCGGGAGGTGGGGCCAACAATGAGCAGTTCTTC | CASSVEGLAGGGANNEQFF | TRBJ2-1 | . | TRBV9 | 19 | TRBD2